Given below is one T cell receptor (beta chain) in context. Antigen: not known. The data originate from a study of cytomegalovirus exposure and HLA in healthy donors. Study observations and caveats: The later analysis indicated that the majority of CMV-associated TCR beta chains appeared HLA-restricted.

Use of 60 Vbeta and 13 Jbeta primers characterized the PCR. Assay used: immunoSEQ multiplex PCR; TCRdb lists only in-frame clones, some missing. The table lists 180,000 or so clones. CDR3 size: 12 residues. Deletions cut 3 bases from V and 11 bases from J, with 14 bases between. Germline assignment: CDR1 SGHNT and CDR2 YYREEE (reference sequence). The specimen was PBMCs. The chain employs TRBV5-4 and TRBJ1-1; the D is unclear. This sequence was found in a woman aged 18-29 years in good health and CMV-seropositive. CDR3 sequence: CASSSRGGRAFF. CDR3 in DNA: TGTGCCAGCAGCTCGCGGGGAGGGAGGGCTTTCTTT.